This is a list of T cell receptor beta chains from one sample in a study of blood T cell repertoires in COVID-19. TCRdb keeps only in-frame clones here, not all; method: immunoSEQ multiplex PCR. The profile shows about 120,000 clones, roughly nine tenths of them singletons. Sequenced: peripheral blood. Receptors originate from a human donor in a cohort sampled during active COVID-19. The CDR3 runs from the conserved cysteine through the conserved F or W. Fields, in order: CDR3 DNA, CDR3 protein, V gene, D gene, clone size, CDR3 length, J gene. D genes are given only for firm matches. A row's size may be missing; if present it is once, few, many or a size class.

CDR3 DNA: TGTGCCAGCAGCTTAGCGGGGGGGCCCTACGAGCAGTACTTC; CDR3 protein: CASSLAGGPYEQYF; V gene: TRBV7-3; D gene: TRBD2; clone size: many; CDR3 length: 14; J gene: TRBJ2-7
CDR3 DNA: TGTGCCAGTAGCGCCCGGGACAGGGTAAATCAGCCCCAGCATTTT; CDR3 protein: CASSARDRVNQPQHF; V gene: TRBV19; D gene: TRBD1; clone size: .; CDR3 length: 15; J gene: TRBJ1-5
CDR3 DNA: TGTGCCAGCAGCTCGACAGTGCAGCAAGAAAAACTGTTTTTT; CDR3 protein: CASSSTVQQEKLFF; V gene: TRBV7-9; D gene: .; clone size: few; CDR3 length: 14; J gene: TRBJ1-4
CDR3 DNA: TGTGCCAGCAGCTTGGGAGGGTTCCCTAGGTGGGACACTGAAGCTTTCTTT; CDR3 protein: CASSLGGFPRWDTEAFF; V gene: TRBV5-6; D gene: .; clone size: .; CDR3 length: 17; J gene: TRBJ1-1
CDR3 DNA: TGTGCCAGCAGTGAACCGGCAGGGGGGACCTCCTACAATGAGCAGTTCTTC; CDR3 protein: CASSEPAGGTSYNEQFF; V gene: TRBV6-1; D gene: .; clone size: .; CDR3 length: 17; J gene: TRBJ2-1
CDR3 DNA: TGTGCCAGCAGCCACCTAGGGCAGGGAGGTTCTGGAAACACCATATATTTT; CDR3 protein: CASSHLGQGGSGNTIYF; V gene: TRBV3-1/TRBV3-2; D gene: .; clone size: .; CDR3 length: 17; J gene: TRBJ1-3
CDR3 DNA: TGTGCCAGCAGTTTGGGCGACGGGACAGGGGATGGCTACACCTTC; CDR3 protein: CASSLGDGTGDGYTF; V gene: TRBV28; D gene: TRBD1; clone size: many; CDR3 length: 15; J gene: TRBJ1-2
CDR3 DNA: TGTGCCAGCACCTTAGTTGGCGGTCCCTCCTATAATTCACCCCTCCACTTT; CDR3 protein: CASTLVGGPSYNSPLHF; V gene: TRBV7-9; D gene: .; clone size: .; CDR3 length: 17; J gene: TRBJ1-6
CDR3 DNA: TGTGCCAGCAGTGAGGACAGGGAAGCAACGCAGTATTTT; CDR3 protein: CASSEDREATQYF; V gene: TRBV2; D gene: TRBD1; clone size: once; CDR3 length: 13; J gene: TRBJ2-3
CDR3 DNA: TGTGCCAGTAGTACTGGACAGGGAATTTCACCCCTCCACTTT; CDR3 protein: CASSTGQGISPLHF; V gene: TRBV19; D gene: TRBD1; clone size: .; CDR3 length: 14; J gene: TRBJ1-6
CDR3 DNA: TGCGCCAGCAGCCTGGCCGGACTAGCGGGCTTCTTGGCCTCTAGCACAGATACGCAGTATTTT; CDR3 protein: CASSLAGLAGFLASSTDTQYF; V gene: TRBV5-1; D gene: TRBD2; clone size: few; CDR3 length: 21; J gene: TRBJ2-3
CDR3 DNA: TGTGCCAGCAGTGCGCGAACTACAGGGGTGACCTACGAGCAGTACTTC; CDR3 protein: CASSARTTGVTYEQYF; V gene: TRBV6-1; D gene: TRBD1; clone size: .; CDR3 length: 16; J gene: TRBJ2-7
CDR3 DNA: TGTGCCAGCAGCTTGGTGGGGGCAGGTGGTGGCAATGAGCAGTTCTTC; CDR3 protein: CASSLVGAGGGNEQFF; V gene: TRBV5-6; D gene: .; clone size: .; CDR3 length: 16; J gene: TRBJ2-1
CDR3 DNA: TGTGCCAGTAGTATCGCACAGGGTAAGCTGTTTTTT; CDR3 protein: CASSIAQGKLFF; V gene: TRBV19; D gene: .; clone size: .; CDR3 length: 12; J gene: TRBJ2-2
CDR3 DNA: TGTGCCAGCAGCTCCCGGGGGGGGGTCCTGGGATACGAGCAGTACTTC; CDR3 protein: CASSSRGGVLGYEQYF; V gene: TRBV7-2; D gene: TRBD2; clone size: .; CDR3 length: 16; J gene: TRBJ2-7
CDR3 DNA: TGCGCCAGCAGCGGAGGGACAGGGAGGGGAAGCTACGAGCAGTACTTC; CDR3 protein: CASSGGTGRGSYEQYF; V gene: TRBV5-1; D gene: TRBD1; clone size: .; CDR3 length: 16; J gene: TRBJ2-7
CDR3 DNA: TGCGCCAGCAGTCGACTACGTTACTACAATGAGCAGTTCTTC; CDR3 protein: CASSRLRYYNEQFF; V gene: TRBV10-1; D gene: .; clone size: .; CDR3 length: 14; J gene: TRBJ2-1
CDR3 DNA: TGTGCCACCCAAGAGAGGGGGACATACACAGATACGCAGTATTTT; CDR3 protein: CATQERGTYTDTQYF; V gene: TRBV19; D gene: .; clone size: .; CDR3 length: 15; J gene: TRBJ2-3
CDR3 DNA: TGTGCCAGCAGCCGGGGGACAGCCGACACCGGGGAGCTGTTTTTT; CDR3 protein: CASSRGTADTGELFF; V gene: TRBV14; D gene: TRBD1; clone size: .; CDR3 length: 15; J gene: TRBJ2-2
CDR3 DNA: TGTGCAAGTCGCTTCTCCCCACAGGGGGCGTACGACAATCAGCCCCAGCATTTT; CDR3 protein: CASRFSPQGAYDNQPQHF; V gene: TRBV12-2; D gene: .; clone size: .; CDR3 length: 18; J gene: TRBJ1-5